What follows is one TCR beta chain and its context. Produced via immunoSEQ multiplex PCR; TCRdb's table is partial and in-frame only. Here the sample spans 100,000 to 150,000 clones, 84% being singletons. The sample is drawn from a study of blood T cell repertoires in COVID-19. Study-level information: PBMCs, B-cell-depleted T cells, or T cells were the source of the cDNA or gDNA that made up the material.

Trimming cost V 3 bases and J 3 bases, with 18 bases left between them. The V gene's germline CDR1 is SGDLS and CDR2 YYNGEE. The CDR3 has 16 residues. The sample comprised peripheral blood. The source of this sequence is a woman aged 25 to 45 who had recovered from COVID-19. This chain connects TRBV9 to TRBJ1-1; perhaps TRBD1 as D (6 bases). CDR3 coding DNA: TGTGCCAGCAGCGCCCACGGGGGGCCTCTGGACACTGAAGCTTTCTTT. Amino acid sequence: CASSAHGGPLDTEAFF.